The present entry profiles one T cell receptor beta chain with its context. CDR3 size: 18 residues. The germline gives CDR1 SGHAT, CDR2 FQDESV (reference sequence). The record originates from a study of monozygotic twins with inflammatory bowel disease. The template switching step added UMIs that contained a 6-nucleotide sample barcode. TCRdb reprocessed the 5' RACE reads and keeps a single row for each CDR3 protein, giving no DNA. Here the sample table reports about 160,000 distinct CDR3 sequences. The V call is TRBV11-1, the J call TRBJ2-3; TCRdb selects TRBD1, and the lack of DNA leaves this call unchecked. The TCR was taken from a human donor with ulcerative colitis or Crohn's disease, or a healthy co-twin of an affected twin (not recorded which). Source material: blood. The CDR3 protein is CASSLIPPLAPSTDTQYF.